This note documents a single T cell receptor beta chain sequence. This sample is drawn from a study of blood T cell repertoires in COVID-19. The wider study: T cells, B-cell-depleted T cells, or PBMCs provided the cDNA or gDNA that served as material.

Study processing details: Reference gene primer amplification gave estimated nucleated cell counts. Profiling relied on immunoSEQ multiplex PCR, and the TCRdb table lists in-frame clones only, not all of them. The DNA gave D and trimming, while V, J and clone size come from that table. The sample yields approximately 170,000 clones, roughly 90% seen once. The ends were cut back, 3 bases at V and 7 bases at J, with 18 bases in the middle. The CDR3 is 15 amino acids. Germline V gene lookup returns CDR1 SGHNT and CDR2 YENEEA. The rearrangement uses TRBV11-3 and TRBJ1-1; unclear D gene. Sequencing was done on a sample of peripheral blood. This receptor was obtained from a man between 60 and 75 years old with acute or convalescent COVID-19. The DNA of the CDR3 is TGTGCCAGCAGCTTCGAAGGAAGACACCCCGTTGAAGCTTTCTTT. Translation: CASSFEGRHPVEAFF.